The clone carrying this TCR beta chain was seen a single time. Sequenced by immunoSEQ multiplex PCR; TCRdb stores in-frame clones only, minus some. The sample includes over 85,000 clones, around 93% of them seen just once. The source of the sample is a study of PD-1 blockade in classical Hodgkin lymphoma. J gave up 1 base and V 8 bases, and 7 bases lay outside the gene matches. Germline V CDR1 and CDR2: MNHNS, SASEGT. The CDR3 extends over 15 amino acids. Regarding time point: cycle 4 day 1 (C4D1), after more than 5 weeks of nivolumab. Every one of the patients relapsed after autologous stem cell transplantation (brentuximab vedotin exposure was variable).

The sequence came from a human donor with classical Hodgkin lymphoma. The chain has TRBV6-1 and TRBJ2-3; TRBD1 aligns across 9 bases. Specimen: peripheral blood mononuclear cells (PBMCs), collected before the fourth cycle of nivolumab. The CDR3 bases are TGTGCCAGCCTCACCCGGGACAGGGGCACAGATACGCAGTATTTT. Translating it yields CASLTRDRGTDTQYF.